The TCR beta chain under discussion was sequenced for a study of Graves' ophthalmopathy and Graves' hyperthyroidism. This clonotype was picked up many times. RNA transcripts yielded amplified TCR beta CDR3 regions. HTBI primers served in a first-round RT-PCR, which a second-round multiplex PCR followed. TCRdb processed the multiplex PCR reads anew with MiXCR; each CDR3 protein has one entry. There are some 47,000 distinct CDR3 sequences in the sample; under 55% occur only once, and less than 25% lies in the top ten. The sequence was obtained from an adult man with Graves' ophthalmopathy. Sequenced: peripheral blood.

CDR3 in amino acids: CASSLRGFYNEQFF. CDR3 in DNA: TGTGCCAGCAGTTTGCGGGGGTTCTACAATGAGCAGTTCTTC. The chain combines TRBV12-3 or TRBV12-4 with TRBJ2-1, with 7 nucleotides matching TRBD2. V lost 3 bases to trimming and J lost 3 bases; unmatched junction nucleotides: 2. The CDR3 is made up of 14 amino acids.